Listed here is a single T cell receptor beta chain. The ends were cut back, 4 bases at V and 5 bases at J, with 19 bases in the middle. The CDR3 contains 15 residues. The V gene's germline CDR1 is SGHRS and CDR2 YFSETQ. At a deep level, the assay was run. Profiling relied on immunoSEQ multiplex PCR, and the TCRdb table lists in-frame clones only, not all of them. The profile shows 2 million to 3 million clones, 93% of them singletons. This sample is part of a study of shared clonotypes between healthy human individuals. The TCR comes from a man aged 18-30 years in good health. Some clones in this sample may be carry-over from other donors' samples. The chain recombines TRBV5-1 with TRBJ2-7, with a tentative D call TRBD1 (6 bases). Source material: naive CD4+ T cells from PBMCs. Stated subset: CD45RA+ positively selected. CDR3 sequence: CASSPKTGSLHEQYF. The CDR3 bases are TGCGCCAGCAGCCCGAAGACAGGTAGCCTCCACGAGCAGTACTTC.